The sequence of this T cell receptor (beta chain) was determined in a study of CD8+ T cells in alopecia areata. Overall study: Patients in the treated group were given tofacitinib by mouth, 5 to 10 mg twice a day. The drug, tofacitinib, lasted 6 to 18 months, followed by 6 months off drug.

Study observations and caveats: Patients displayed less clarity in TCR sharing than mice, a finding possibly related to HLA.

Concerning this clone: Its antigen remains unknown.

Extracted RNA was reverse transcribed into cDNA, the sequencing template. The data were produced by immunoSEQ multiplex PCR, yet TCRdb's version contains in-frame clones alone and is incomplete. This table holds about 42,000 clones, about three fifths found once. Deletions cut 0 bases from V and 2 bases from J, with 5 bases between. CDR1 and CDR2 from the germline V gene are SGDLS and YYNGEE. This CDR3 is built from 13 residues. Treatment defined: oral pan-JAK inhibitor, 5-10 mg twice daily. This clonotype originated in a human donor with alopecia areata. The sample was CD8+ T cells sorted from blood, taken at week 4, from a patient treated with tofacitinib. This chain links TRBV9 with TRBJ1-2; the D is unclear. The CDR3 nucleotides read TGTGCCAGCAGCGTAGAAGTGAACTATGGCTACACCTTC. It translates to CASSVEVNYGYTF.